This TCR beta chain was identified in a study of graft-versus-host responses after intestinal transplantation. Intraepithelial lymphocytes and lamina propria lymphocytes were released through processing of graft tissue. Libraries were prepared by immunoSEQ multiplex PCR; TCRdb keeps only in-frame clonotypes and omits some of them. This sample carries thousands of clones, 68% of them seen once, and the ten largest clones take 4% to 6%. The CDR3 consists of 16 residues. Germline CDR1 and CDR2: SGDLS and YYNGEE. The J segment lost 2 bases and the V segment lost 0 bases, leaving 4 bases of the junction unmatched. The table lists this clone with a few counts.

The gene calls are TRBV9 and TRBJ2-1; 8 positions match TRBD2. This clonotype originated in a human patient who received an intestinal transplant, so some T cells may come from the graft donor. The material was ileum tissue, obtained about 55 days after transplant. This CDR3 reads CASSVVGRGAYNEQFF. In DNA, the CDR3 is TGTGCCAGCAGCGTAGTTGGGCGGGGGGCCTACAATGAGCAGTTCTTC.